This T cell receptor beta chain is drawn from a study of blood T cell repertoires in COVID-19 (dated by TCRdb to about 2020). Study-wide context: Collaborator samples came from the United States, Italy and Spain and covered acute and convalescent phases of COVID-19. The prospective study material was composed of cDNA or gDNA derived from T cells, B-cell-depleted T cells, or PBMCs. Deeply sampled blood TCRbeta repertoires from subjects exposed to, actively infected with, or recovered from COVID-19 were included in the dataset. A freely available public database, intended as a resource for researchers studying the immune response to SARS-CoV-2, is where the repertoires were released. Samples were obtained from the ongoing ImmuneRACE study (first 160 participants) and from roughly 1,300 subjects provided by 6 global collaborators. Sample metadata almost always included a de-identified subject ID, COVID-19 status, age in years and sex. HLA class I and class II types, where available, came from metadata supplied by the sample provider rather than from assay-based typing.

Each collaborating institution followed its own protocols to collect whole blood in K2EDTA tubes. For TCRbeta analysis, collaborators shipped samples as frozen whole blood, isolated PBMCs, or DNA extracted from either of those sample types. The immunoSEQ Assay, a bias-controlled multiplex PCR, was used to amplify TCRbeta CDR3 regions from genomic DNA. Under the source paper's analysis protocol: The number of nucleated cells in each sample was estimated by amplification of reference gene primers within the assay. To quantify the absolute abundance of each unique TCRbeta CDR3 rearrangement, sequence reads were collapsed and filtered. For each sample, productive Simpson clonality was calculated by taking the square root of Simpson's diversity index across productive rearrangements. The source is immuneACCESS, and TCRdb retained only in-frame sequences with V and J called. Part of the clones is not carried over; for the studies checked, unresolved V genes explain less than half of this, and the remainder is unexplained. V, J and clone size were drawn from that table, and D and trimming were deduced from the DNA. Counted in this sample were 220,000 or so clones; roughly 80% of them appeared once. The top ten constitute roughly 2.3% of the sample.

For this clone: The clone's antigen remains unknown. No much larger clone is present one base from it, and per-base qualities are unavailable.

Overall results and qualifications from the work: The quantity of clinical and demographic metadata differed by source and by participant and was supplied without curation.

Material: peripheral blood. This clonotype was sampled from a woman between 55 and 75 years old with acute or convalescent COVID-19.

In nucleotides, the sequence is TGTGCCAGCTCAATCCCCTCCGGGACAGGGGCCACTGAAGCTTTCTTT. The encoded protein is CASSIPSGTGATEAFF. The rearrangement joined TRBV25-1 to TRBJ1-1, with 10 bases in between that match TRBD1. Reading from cysteine to phenylalanine, the CDR3 counts 16 amino acids. The kept DNA is CDR3 alone, 48 bases in frame from the first base. CDR1 and CDR2, per the germline V gene, are MGHDK and SYGVNS. V loses 8 bases at its end and J loses 4 bases; junction bases beyond the gene matches: 13.